Listed below are T cell receptor beta chains from one sample, sequenced in a study of blood T cell repertoires in COVID-19. Method: immunoSEQ multiplex PCR; TCRdb's copy keeps in-frame clones and lacks some. Altogether 55,000 to 75,000 clones are present, just under 75% being singletons, with the ten largest covering 4.5% to 5%. The sequencing sample was made of peripheral blood. The receptors were gathered from a woman aged 70-85 years with COVID-19, enrolled during active disease. The CDR3 runs from the conserved cysteine through the conserved F or W. A D gene is named only where the DNA matches it firmly. The size of a clone is reported for some rows only, either as once, few or many, or as a class for expanded clones.

j_gene,d_gene,v_gene,abundance,CDR3aa,CDR3nt
TRBJ1-1,.,TRBV3-1/TRBV3-2,few,CASSQARVTEAFF,TGTGCCAGCAGCCAAGCCCGAGTCACTGAAGCTTTCTTT
TRBJ2-6,.,TRBV27,.,CASSETFTGNPWANVLTF,TGTGCCAGCAGCGAAACGTTCACAGGGAATCCTTGGGCCAACGTCCTGACTTTC
TRBJ2-5,TRBD1,TRBV5-6,.,CASSLALTGGSETQYF,TGTGCCAGCAGCTTGGCGCTGACAGGGGGTTCGGAGACCCAGTACTTC
TRBJ2-1,.,TRBV7-9,.,CASTGGGRGDYNEQFF,TGTGCCAGCACCGGCGGGGGCAGGGGCGACTACAATGAGCAGTTCTTC
TRBJ2-5,.,TRBV7-9,few,CASSFQSQETQYF,TGTGCCAGCAGCTTCCAGTCCCAAGAGACCCAGTACTTC
TRBJ1-2,.,TRBV3-1/TRBV3-2,.,CASSQDLGGSGGYTF,TGTGCCAGCAGCCAAGATCTTGGAGGGTCCGGAGGCTACACCTTC
TRBJ2-7,.,TRBV11-2,.,CASSHPGLGSYEQYF,TGTGCCAGCAGCCACCCGGGACTGGGTTCCTACGAGCAGTACTTC
TRBJ2-3,TRBD2,TRBV19,.,CASSSGRGTDTQYF,TGTGCCAGTAGTTCAGGGAGGGGCACAGATACGCAGTATTTT
TRBJ2-7,.,TRBV5-4,.,CASSLVGGDSYEQYF,TGTGCCAGCAGCTTGGTAGGCGGAGACTCCTACGAGCAGTACTTC
TRBJ2-3,.,TRBV5-1,few,CASSSSTDTQYF,TGCGCCAGCAGCTCTAGCACAGATACGCAGTATTTT
TRBJ2-1,.,TRBV11-2,.,CASSHRDSYNEQFF,TGTGCCAGCAGCCACCGGGACTCCTACAATGAGCAGTTCTTC
TRBJ1-4,TRBD1,TRBV4-3,.,CASSPGQGGTNEKLFF,TGCGCCAGCAGCCCCGGACAGGGTGGGACTAATGAAAAACTGTTTTTT
TRBJ1-3,TRBD1,TRBV7-2,once,CASSLDRGDTIYF,TGTGCCAGCAGCTTAGACAGGGGTGACACCATATATTTT
TRBJ1-1,.,TRBV7-9,few,CASSLAVRRLDTEAFF,TGTGCCAGCAGCTTAGCGGTCCGCAGGTTGGACACTGAAGCTTTCTTT
TRBJ1-2,.,TRBV6-1,few,CASSESLVRGVPYGYTF,TGTGCCAGCAGTGAATCCCTAGTGAGAGGAGTTCCGTATGGCTACACCTTC
TRBJ2-5,TRBD1,TRBV19,few,CASSTGGQGARETQYF,TGTGCCAGTAGTACCGGGGGACAGGGGGCGCGAGAGACCCAGTACTTC
TRBJ2-1,TRBD2,TRBV3-1/TRBV3-2,.,CASSQGGAGAYEQFF,TGTGCCAGCAGCCAAGGTGGAGCGGGGGCCTATGAGCAGTTCTTC
TRBJ2-1,TRBD2,TRBV7-2,once,CASSPRGAGGRNEQFF,TGTGCCAGCAGCCCGCGAGGAGCGGGGGGGAGAAATGAGCAGTTCTTC
TRBJ1-1,.,TRBV4-1,.,CASSQGELTEAFF,TGCGCCAGCAGCCAAGGGGAGTTGACTGAAGCTTTCTTT
TRBJ1-5,.,TRBV7-2,.,CASSRQSNQPQHF,TGTGCCAGCAGCCGACAGAGCAATCAGCCCCAGCATTTT
TRBJ2-1,.,TRBV11-2,.,CASSSIRAYNEQFF,TGTGCCAGCAGCTCCATAAGAGCGTACAATGAGCAGTTCTTC
TRBJ1-2,.,TRBV7-9,once,CASVRGGGGYTF,TGTGCCAGCGTACGGGGGGGAGGTGGCTACACCTTC
TRBJ1-6,.,TRBV19,.,CASSIGTGLISLHF,TGTGCCAGTAGTATAGGCACAGGGCTTATTTCCCTCCACTTT
TRBJ2-1,TRBD2,TRBV19,.,CASTAGTSGSHSYNEQFF,TGTGCCAGTACCGCCGGGACTAGCGGGTCCCACTCCTACAATGAGCAGTTCTTC
TRBJ2-3,TRBD2,TRBV7-3,.,CASSRSGGSTDTQYF,TGTGCCAGCAGCCGAAGCGGGGGCAGCACAGATACGCAGTATTTT
TRBJ1-2,TRBD1,TRBV13,.,CASSLLDRGGYTF,TGTGCCAGCAGCCTTCTGGACAGGGGTGGCTACACCTTC
TRBJ1-2,.,TRBV5-6,.,CASSLARSGYGYTF,TGTGCCAGCAGCTTGGCTAGGTCAGGGTATGGCTACACCTTC
TRBJ2-1,TRBD2,TRBV5-1,.,CASSLTSGLRGEQFF,TGCGCCAGCAGCTTGACTAGCGGGCTCCGGGGGGAGCAGTTCTTC
TRBJ2-5,.,TRBV9,.,CASSPRQGPPETQYF,TGTGCCAGCAGCCCCCGTCAGGGTCCCCCAGAGACCCAGTACTTC
TRBJ1-2,TRBD1,TRBV7-2,.,CASSLDRGNYGYTF,TGTGCCAGCAGCTTAGACAGGGGAAACTATGGCTACACCTTC
TRBJ1-1,TRBD1,TRBV6-4,.,CASSSDRGTEAFF,TGTGCCAGCAGTAGCGACAGGGGGACTGAAGCTTTCTTT
TRBJ2-4,.,TRBV3-1/TRBV3-2,.,CASSRGQMGAKNIQYF,TGTGCCAGCAGCCGAGGACAAATGGGTGCCAAAAACATTCAGTACTTC
TRBJ1-1,TRBD1,TRBV18,.,CASSPDRGRNTEAFF,TGTGCCAGCTCACCAGACAGGGGGAGGAACACTGAAGCTTTCTTT
TRBJ1-1,.,TRBV7-9,.,CASSLGRATEAFF,TGTGCCAGCAGCTTAGGGCGGGCAACTGAAGCTTTCTTT
TRBJ1-5,.,TRBV6-5,.,CASSKTDQPQHF,TGTGCCAGCAGTAAGACAGACCAGCCCCAGCATTTT
TRBJ2-1,TRBD2,TRBV4-3,.,CASSRRLAGGNEQFF,TGCGCCAGCAGCCGAAGGCTAGCGGGAGGCAATGAGCAGTTCTTC
TRBJ2-7,.,TRBV19,.,CASSISRGEQYF,TGTGCCAGTAGTATATCCCGGGGCGAGCAGTACTTC
TRBJ1-1,TRBD1,TRBV4-2,.,CASSQEQGISTEAFF,TGTGCCAGCAGCCAAGAACAGGGGATCAGCACTGAAGCTTTCTTT
TRBJ2-3,.,TRBV5-1,few,CASSLRTGSTDTQYF,TGCGCCAGCAGCTTGAGGACTGGCAGCACAGATACGCAGTATTTT
TRBJ2-5,.,TRBV7-6,once,CASSLANRVTGTQYF,TGTGCCAGCAGCTTAGCGAACCGGGTCACCGGGACCCAGTACTTC
TRBJ1-6,TRBD1,TRBV12-3/TRBV12-4,once,CASMDRLNSPLHF,TGTGCCAGCATGGACAGGCTTAATTCACCCCTCCACTTT
TRBJ2-6,.,TRBV5-6,.,CASSRSSGANVLTF,TGTGCCAGCAGCCGTAGCTCTGGGGCCAACGTCCTGACTTTC